These T cell receptor beta chains were read from a single sample in a study of OX40 agonist ivuxolimab in advanced cancers. The repertoire was sequenced with immunoSEQ multiplex PCR; TCRdb's copy has only in-frame clones and lacks some. The table shows tens of thousands of clones, with around 75% occurring only once. The material sequenced was CD4+ or CD8+ T cells sorted from blood, taken in a trial of the OX40 agonist ivuxolimab. The receptors shown here come from an adult with an advanced solid tumor such as melanoma, head and neck, liver or kidney cancer. The CDR3 runs from the conserved cysteine through the conserved F or W. The order of the fields is CDR3 protein, CDR3 DNA, clone size, J gene, V gene, CDR3 length, D gene. The D gene is left open where the match is weak. Rows may omit the clone size; those that give it use once, few, many or a size class.

CASSPSMADTQYF,TGTGCCAGCAGCCCAAGCATGGCAGATACGCAGTATTTT,-,TRBJ2-3,TRBV4-2,13,-
CASSRLTGELFF,TGTGCCAGCAGCCGCCTCACCGGGGAGCTGTTTTTT,-,TRBJ2-2,TRBV7-9,12,-
CSAKGGFEEETQYF,TGCAGCGCCAAAGGGGGGTTCGAAGAAGAGACCCAGTACTTC,-,TRBJ2-5,TRBV29-1,14,-
CASRLDVSGHLDNEQFF,TGTGCAAGTCGCTTAGACGTCTCGGGTCATCTCGACAATGAGCAGTTCTTC,-,TRBJ2-1,TRBV12-2,17,-
CASSLDEAGRGYTF,TGTGCCAGCAGCTTAGATGAGGCAGGACGTGGCTACACCTTC,few,TRBJ1-2,TRBV7-9,14,-
CASSNGTGTQYF,TGTGCCAGCAGTAATGGCACAGGGACCCAGTACTTC,-,TRBJ2-5,TRBV28,12,-
CASSLEVVWDEQYF,TGTGCCAGCAGCTTGGAGGTGGTCTGGGACGAGCAGTACTTC,-,TRBJ2-7,TRBV5-5,14,-
CASTSDRAPYYGYTF,TGTGCCAGTACCTCTGACAGGGCCCCTTACTATGGCTACACCTTC,-,TRBJ1-2,TRBV19,15,TRBD1
CASSYGQGPYEQYF,TGTGCCAGCAGTTACGGACAGGGCCCCTACGAGCAGTACTTC,once,TRBJ2-7,TRBV6-5,14,TRBD1
CASSLVLYEQYF,TGTGCCAGCAGCTTAGTTCTCTACGAGCAGTACTTC,-,TRBJ2-7,TRBV11-3,12,-
CASSPFVGAQNEQFF,TGTGCCAGCAGCCCCTTTGTGGGGGCGCAGAATGAGCAGTTCTTC,medium-sized,TRBJ2-1,TRBV11-2,15,-
CASSAELFSGNTIYF,TGTGCCAGCAGCGCAGAGTTGTTCTCTGGAAACACCATATATTTT,-,TRBJ1-3,TRBV7-9,15,-
CASSQGRGDYGYTF,TGTGCCAGCAGCCAAGGGCGGGGGGACTATGGCTACACCTTC,-,TRBJ1-2,TRBV4-2,14,-
CASSFEVTGELFF,TGTGCCAGCAGCTTCGAGGTCACCGGGGAGCTGTTTTTT,-,TRBJ2-2,TRBV7-8,13,-
CASSVGGITNEKLFF,TGTGCCAGCAGCGTAGGAGGGATAACTAATGAAAAACTGTTTTTT,few,TRBJ1-4,TRBV9,15,-
CASSLGLATPTDTQYF,TGTGCTAGCAGCCTGGGACTAGCGACTCCCACAGATACGCAGTATTTT,-,TRBJ2-3,TRBV7-7,16,TRBD2